Reported below is one TCR beta chain. The antigen is undetermined. This specimen belongs to a study of PD-1 blockade in classical Hodgkin lymphoma. Repertoires were generated with immunoSEQ multiplex PCR, while TCRdb's copy carries only in-frame clones and drops some. The table includes 40,000 to 45,000 clones, 60% to 80% detected once. General observations from the study: Significantly greater TCR diversity emerged by C4D1 in CD4+ cells but not CD8+ cells.

As for time point: cycle 4 day 1 (C4D1), after less than seven weeks of nivolumab. Every single patient, without exception, relapsed after autologous stem cell transplantation, and brentuximab vedotin exposure varied. Classifying best responses yielded complete response, partial response or progressive disease. The CDR3 loop spans 14 amino acids. J lost 8 bases, V lost 4 bases, and 6 bases had no gene match. Germline V CDR1 and CDR2: MNHEY, SVGAGI. The sequence derives from a human donor with classical Hodgkin lymphoma. The specimen was peripheral blood mononuclear cells (PBMCs), collected before the fourth cycle of nivolumab. This sequence joins TRBV6-5 and TRBJ1-4; 8 bases are a match to TRBD1. This chain's CDR3 is CASSSGQGLEKLFF. The CDR3, as DNA: TGTGCCAGCAGTTCTGGACAGGGATTGGAAAAACTGTTTTTT.